This entry describes one T cell receptor beta chain. No cognate antigen has been identified for it. The input lacks base qualities; no much larger clone sits a single base away. Library construction relied on the immunoSEQ multiplex PCR assay. For the multiplex PCR, a mixture combining 60 forward primers for TCR Vbeta segments and 13 reverse primers for TCR Jbeta segments was used. A multiplex PCR assay on genomic DNA amplified the CDR3 region of rearranged TCR beta genes. Amplified TCR beta libraries were sequenced as 87-base-pair reads on the Illumina HiSeq System. The paper's data handling went like this. A later analysis counted about 80 million unique TCR beta chains across the 666 repertoires, and roughly 11 million of these chains were shared by at least two donors. To remove PCR and sequencing errors, raw reads were error-corrected and collapsed into unique sequences using a nearest-neighbor algorithm that merged closely related sequences. Alignment of CDR3 sequences to IMGT reference sequences was used to assign V, D and J gene segments. For a sequence to be retained, a match of at least six nucleotides was required to both a V gene segment and a J gene segment. A rearrangement was called productive if the CDR3 had no stop codons and remained in frame with V and J, and every other rearrangement was called non-productive. CDR3 was defined according to IMGT convention as the region running from the second conserved V-encoded cysteine to the conserved J-encoded phenylalanine. The earlier analysis of fewer than 700 of the donors excluded sequences that lacked an unambiguous match to a single V gene segment. An earlier analysis of several hundred of the donors classified V segments as functional when productive rearrangements were above 56.7% and as segregating when the standard deviation between donors was above 5%. To diagnose cytomegalovirus status from the catalog of TCR beta chain sequences, a statistical classification framework was built. In a later analysis, V and J genes were assigned by comparing TCR nucleotide sequences against IMGT/GENE-DB human TR gene sequences. Using the TCRdist pipeline, a later analysis assigned CDR3 sequences along with most-parsimonious VDJ recombination scenarios. In a later analysis, each TCR beta chain was defined by its CDR3 amino acid sequence together with its V-gene family, and reads without a unique V-gene family were excluded. To address suspected cross-contamination and a sequencing artifact, a later analysis removed around 590 highly shared, low-generation-probability nucleotide sequences. For each public chain, a later analysis derived a clonal expansion index from normalized ranks of inferred template counts within each repertoire. A later analysis computed generation probabilities with a VDJ recombination model fitted to out-of-frame rearrangements, and checked the results against IGoR. In a later analysis, hypergeometric tests were used to score TCR-TCR, TCR-HLA and TCR-CMV co-occurrence, with a repertoire-size bias correction applied to TCR pairs. To estimate false discovery rates, a later analysis permuted the HLA or CMV assignments 20 times. In a later analysis, co-occurring TCRs were grouped using DBSCAN, and TCRdist sequence similarity was added for clustering within HLA-allele-positive subsets. Repertoires with fewer than 30,000 or more than 120,000 public chains were left out of co-occurrence clustering, as were about 5 repertoires with anomalous nucleotide sharing. The source is immuneACCESS, and TCRdb retained only in-frame sequences with V and J called. Part of the clones is not carried over; for the studies checked, unresolved V genes explain less than half of this, and the remainder is unexplained. From that table come the V and J calls and clone size; the DNA was used to work out D and trimming. Across this sample there are around 90,000 clones, with under 85% seen only once. Of the sample, around 3.2% falls within the top ten clones.

The cohort was made up of roughly 670 healthy bone marrow donors. Cohort members were all nominally healthy when sampled, although unrecorded immune exposures were likely present. The donor tested CMV seronegative, placing the donor among the 350 or so seronegative members of the cohort. A peripheral blood sample was provided by each donor, and peripheral blood mononuclear cells were used for TCR beta sequencing. Genomic DNA extraction from the blood cell samples was performed with the Qiagen DNeasy Blood Extraction Kit. From cysteine to phenylalanine, the CDR3 is 16 amino acids long. Just CDR3 DNA is preserved here, 48 bases in frame from base 1. V trim: 1 base; J trim: 3 bases; unmatched bases: 7. Taken from the germline V gene (reference sequence), the CDR1 and CDR2 loops are SEHNR and FQNEAQ. These data are taken from a study of cytomegalovirus exposure and HLA in healthy donors (dated by TCRdb to about 2017). For context, the study as a whole: In an earlier analysis of approximately 500 of the donors, 276 Gb of sequence data and 100 million or so unique TCR beta sequences from 150 million to 200 million T cells were reported. Around 320 gigabases of sequencing data and 78 million or so unique TCR sequences were included in an early release covering 550 to 650 HLA-typed donors. The genetic ancestry cluster associated with self-reported Caucasian donors included 65% to 90% of the approximately 400 genotyped donors. The study was designed to test whether signatures of past pathogen exposure could be identified by cataloging public T cell receptors. Using immunosequencing, the study profiled T cell repertoires from about 620 subjects and related those repertoires to cytomegalovirus serostatus. In addition to the first cohort of around 670 subjects, a separate validation cohort of 100 to 150 different subjects was used. The study combined high-throughput TCR immunosequencing, statistical association of individual TCRs with disease status, and machine learning to predict cytomegalovirus infection status. A later analysis re-analyzed previously published TCR beta repertoires from roughly 690 donors and added high-resolution HLA genotyping to study TCR occurrence patterns. Rather than using new phenotypic data, the later analysis identified candidate immune exposures from TCR beta sequences and from how often those sequences occurred across donors. An earlier analysis of 587 of the donors used high-throughput TCR beta sequencing to judge whether each TCR beta V gene segment behaved as functional or pseudogenic. Alongside the repertoire data, information on donor age, sex, ethnicity and CMV serostatus was compiled. A later genetic analysis used genome-wide SNP genotypes for about 65% of the 666 donors, treating that subset as a discovery cohort. All discovery cohort repertoires had been generated on a single sequencing platform. Both class I and class II loci were covered by HLA typing, at four-digit resolution. The number of typed donors differed by locus: 629-630 for A, B, C, DRB1 and DQB1; approximately 530 for DQA1; around 610 for DPA1; and 450 to 480 for DPB1. Four to six DR-DQ haplotypes were handled as single units for association and clustering, since linkage in the cohort was strong. Across around 400 genotyped donors of the cohort, an average of about 250,000 unique TCR beta nucleotide sequences per donor were sequenced, and roughly 17% of those sequences were non-productive.

What the study reported, not specific to this receptor: In the study, 150 to 200 TCR beta chains were listed as associated with cytomegalovirus. Strong co-occurrence of HLA alleles, especially DR and DQ, made assigning TCR associations to individual alleles difficult. In a later analysis, TCR association rates were found to vary across HLA loci, with the most associated TCRs seen for DRB1 alleles and the fewest for HLA-C alleles. A later analysis found that most CMV-associated TCR beta chains appeared HLA-restricted, with HLA associations seemingly driven largely by CMV exposure. A further reported finding was that TCR beta sequences accurately predicted the HLA-A and HLA-B alleles for most subjects in the first cohort. Because counts were too low, seventeen rarely observed V segments, including chromosome 9 orphons, were excluded from the earlier analysis of some 590 of the donors. In a later analysis, around 17,000 TCR beta sequences were associated with specific HLA alleles at a false discovery rate of 0.05. Most TCR sequences were seen in very few donors, while some public TCRs were found in many individuals. Immune exposure information for the cohort was limited to CMV serostatus. Some IMGT-functional V segments, including TRBV6-2 and TRBV6-3, could not be distinguished by the 87-base-pair reads and were therefore excluded. A later analysis reported that several top co-occurrence clusters appeared linked to parvovirus B19, influenza, CMV and Epstein-Barr virus. Sequencing depth was assumed to be roughly uniform across donors in the presence/absence analyses, though that assumption may not hold. A later analysis found that HLA-associated TCR beta chains were more clonally expanded and had lower generation probabilities than equally common non-associated chains. Three of the identified cytomegalovirus-associated TCR beta chains were confirmed in vitro to be specific for cytomegalovirus antigens. Broadly in line with IMGT annotations, most TCR beta V segments showed up in productive rearrangements about 87% or about 30% of the time in an earlier analysis of 587 of the donors. Because some donors lacked HLA typing at each locus, the association tests relied only on the typed subset. The authors suggested that the approach could potentially be generalized to other disease states and immunological phenotypes. Compared with the approximately 670-donor mean, donors in an Asian-associated ancestry cluster had fewer N-insertions in productive TCRs, according to a later genetic analysis. Linkage disequilibrium might explain the correlated functional status among segregating V segments, but an unknown experimental factor could not be ruled out. A group of highly shared sequence variants was considered likely to be a technical artifact of the sequencing pipeline. In this cohort, only TCR beta chains were sequenced, and detectable features were limited by the absence of alpha or paired-chain data. The classifier was reported to diagnose cytomegalovirus status with high specificity and sensitivity in both the original cohort and the validation cohort. An association between a missense DCLRE1C variant and V-gene and J-gene trimming of TCR beta chains was found in a later genetic analysis and replicated in an independent cohort.

This sequence uses TRBV7-9 and TRBJ2-5, and 8 junction bases match TRBD2. Material: PBMCs. This clonotype was sampled from a woman aged 40 to 50 in good health and CMV-seronegative. The nucleotides read TGTGCCAGCAGCTTAGGTTGGGGACTAGGAGAAGAGACCCAGTACTTC. Translated, this is CASSLGWGLGEETQYF.